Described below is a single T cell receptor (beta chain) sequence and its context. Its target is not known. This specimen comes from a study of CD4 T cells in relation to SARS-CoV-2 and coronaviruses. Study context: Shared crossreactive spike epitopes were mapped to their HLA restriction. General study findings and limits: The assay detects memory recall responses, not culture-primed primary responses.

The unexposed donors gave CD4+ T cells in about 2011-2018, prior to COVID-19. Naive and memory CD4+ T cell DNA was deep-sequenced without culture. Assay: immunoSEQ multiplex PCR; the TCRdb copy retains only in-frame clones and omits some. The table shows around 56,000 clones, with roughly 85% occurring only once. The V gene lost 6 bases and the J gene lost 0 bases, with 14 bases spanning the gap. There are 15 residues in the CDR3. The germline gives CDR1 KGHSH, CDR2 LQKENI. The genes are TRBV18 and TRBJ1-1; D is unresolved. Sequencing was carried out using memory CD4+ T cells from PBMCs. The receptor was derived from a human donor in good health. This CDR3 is CASSPTSAMNTEAFF. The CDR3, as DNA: TGTGCCAGCTCCCCAACAAGCGCAATGAACACTGAAGCTTTCTTT.